One sample yielded the 12 T cell receptor beta chains listed below, sequenced in a study of T cells in women clearing cervical HPV infection. Libraries were prepared by immunoSEQ multiplex PCR; TCRdb keeps only in-frame clonotypes and omits some of them. This sample's table has tens of thousands of clones. Material for sequencing was blood buffy coat. The receptor source for this set is a woman between 18 and 75 years old with a cervical HPV16 infection that either progressed to CIN3+ or cleared (not recorded which).

On this clone itself: The read is 3 residues too short to cover the CDR3 end, so that end is filled in from the germline J gene. The chain couples TRBV3-1 (or the pseudogene TRBV3-2) to TRBJ2-2; D gene unclear. Looked up from germline, CDR1 is LGHDT and CDR2 is YNNKEL (reference sequence). The CDR3 is 15 amino acids. Trimming took 0 bases from V and 8 from J, leaving 13 bases between them. CDR3 DNA (partial): TGTGCCAGCAGCCAAGACTCCAGGCTGAGAGGGGAG. Translating gives CASSQDSRLRGE. The CDR3, in full, reads CASSQDSRLRGELFF.

A remark on this clone: The CDR3 end is not reached by the read, which stops 3 residues before it; the germline J gene fills it in. Distinct nucleotide sequences in the sample also encode this CDR3. V usage is TRBV20-1 and J usage is TRBJ1-1, with 9 bases fitting TRBD1. This CDR3 contains 13 residues. The V and J ends lost 1 base and 3 bases, in that order; junction bases with no gene match: 0. The germline gives CDR1 DFQATT, CDR2 SNEGSKA (reference sequence). CDR3 amino acids: CSARGTGDTEAFF. The part of the CDR3 DNA that was read is TGCAGTGCTAGAGGGACAGGGGACACTGAA.

The sequenced CDR3 bases are TGCAGCGTAGGGACTTCGAACTATGGC. This codes for CSVGTSNYG. In full, the CDR3 is CSVGTSNYGYTF. The chain employs TRBV29-1 and TRBJ1-2, with D possibly TRBD1 on 5 matching bases. The CDR3 end is not reached by the read, which stops 3 residues before it; the germline J gene fills it in. V dropped 6 bases and J dropped 2 bases, with 10 bases sitting between them. Germline V gene sequence: CDR1 SQVTM, CDR2 ANQGSEA. The CDR3 contains 12 residues. Full variable domain (missing parts from reference TRBV29-1 and TRBJ1-2): SAVISQKPSRDICQRGTSLTIQCQVDSQVTMMFWYRQQPGQSLTLIATANQGSEATYESGFVIDKFPISRPNLTFSTLTVSNMSPEDSSIYLCSVGTSNYGYTFGSGTRLTVV.

The CDR3 sequence is CASSLAISGALWTQYF. CDR3 bases read: TGTGCCAGCAGCTTAGCAATTAGCGGGGCCCTTTGGACC. This chain connects TRBV7-2 to TRBJ2-5; 8 bases line up with TRBD2. The observed sequence ends 3 residues before the CDR3 terminus, with the missing tail filled in from the germline J gene. The V and J ends lost 0 bases and 7 bases, in that order; junction bases with no gene match: 10. CDR1 is SGHTA and CDR2 is FQGNSA in the germline V gene. The CDR3 sequence is 16 residues long.

To note about this clone: The read finishes 3 residues shy of the CDR3 end, and the germline J gene is used to complete it. The rearrangement uses TRBV19 and TRBJ2-5; 7 positions agree with TRBD2. This CDR3 contains 15 residues. Germline V gene lookup returns CDR1 LNHDA and CDR2 SQIVND (reference sequence). V trimming: 6 bases; J trimming: 3 bases; junction bases outside the gene matches: 10. The CDR3 loop is CASSPGGGTEETQYF. The part of the CDR3 DNA that was read is TGTGCCAGTAGCCCTGGGGGGGGTACAGAAGAGACC.

About this clone: The CDR3 end falls 3 residues outside the read, so it is completed with the germline J gene. The gene calls are TRBV28 and TRBJ2-7; possibly TRBD1 for D (5 bases). Deletions cut 2 bases from V and 3 bases from J, with 11 bases between. CDR1 and CDR2 (germline): MDHEN, SYDVKM. The CDR3 covers 14 residues. The CDR3: CASSLDGRVYEQYF. The part of the CDR3 DNA that was read is TGTGCCAGCAGTTTAGATGGCAGGGTCTACGAG.

Incomplete CDR3 DNA: TGTGCCAGCAGTTTTGGCAGCTCCTACGAG. Protein: CASSFGSSYE. The CDR3 in its entirety is CASSFGSSYEQYF. The rearrangement links TRBV12-3 or TRBV12-4 to TRBJ2-7; D is undetermined. The CDR3 end is not reached by the read, which stops 3 residues before it; the germline J gene fills it in. V was clipped by 3 bases and J by 0 bases, with 6 bases between them. The CDR3 has 13 residues.

Concerning this clone: From the germline J gene comes the end of the CDR3, since the read stops 3 residues before it. The chain couples TRBV20-1 to TRBJ2-1, with TRBD1 matching 11 bases. This CDR3 has 15 amino acids. Germline CDR1 reads DFQATT; CDR2 reads SNEGSKA (reference sequence). With V trimmed by 6 bases and J by 5 bases, 9 bases remained unmatched. CDR3 bases read: TGCAGTGCAAACTACCGGGACAGGGGGGACAATGAG. Its protein product is CSANYRDRGDNE. The full-length CDR3 reads as CSANYRDRGDNEQFF.

About this clone: The read gets to within 3 residues of the CDR3 end, and the germline J gene fills in the rest. The rearrangement uses TRBV7-3 and TRBJ2-1, with TRBD2 matching over 7 bases. This CDR3 is 15 amino acids long. Germline V CDR1 and CDR2: SGHTA, FQGTGA. Unmatched junction bases numbered 5, after V lost 2 bases and J lost 4 bases. The CDR3 DNA, read in part, is TGTGCCAGCAGCTTAGATGGGGGGGGTTACAATGAG. Amino acid sequence: CASSLDGGGYNE. Given in full, the CDR3 is CASSLDGGGYNEQFF.

About this clone: The CDR3 end lies 3 residues beyond the end of the read and is filled in from the germline J gene. The chain couples TRBV2 to TRBJ2-4; D is perhaps TRBD1 (6 bases). V lost 0 bases and J 0 bases, leaving 18 bases between the germline ends. This CDR3 spans 19 amino acids. The germline V gene has CDR1 SNHLY and CDR2 FYNNEI. CDR3 DNA (partial): TGTGCCAGCAGTGAAGCGTGGTTTTCAGGGGCCTTAGCCAAAAACATT. Its protein product is CASSEAWFSGALAKNI. The entire CDR3 protein reads CASSEAWFSGALAKNIQYF.

Concerning this clone: The sequenced fragment ends 3 residues before the CDR3 boundary, so the rest is inferred from the germline J gene. The V gene is TRBV2, the J gene TRBJ2-3; 14 bases match TRBD2. Per germline, CDR1 SNHLY and CDR2 FYNNEI. Germline trimming cut 5 bases from V and 4 bases from J; bases unmatched to any gene: 5. The CDR3 is made up of 16 amino acids. The CDR3 loop is CASSPGLAGGADTQYF. CDR3 DNA, as far as it was read: TGTGCCAGCAGTCCCGGACTAGCGGGAGGTGCAGATACG. Filled out from reference TRBV2 and TRBJ2-3, the complete variable domain reads EPEVTQTPSHQVTQMGQEVILRCVPISNHLYFYWYRQILGQKVEFLVSFYNNEISEKSEIFDDQFSVERPDGSNFTLKIRSTKLEDSAMYFCASSPGLAGGADTQYFGPGTRLTVL.

To note about this clone: The read stops 3 residues short of the end of the CDR3; the missing end is completed from the germline J gene. This chain joins TRBV5-1 and TRBJ2-1; TRBD2 matches 8 bases. This CDR3 is built from 16 residues. J lost 4 bases, V lost 8 bases, and 14 bases had no gene match. CDR1 and CDR2 from the germline V gene are SGHRS and YFSETQ. Incomplete CDR3 DNA: TGCGCCAGTTACCCAGTCCCGGGGGGGGATTACAATGAG. Amino acid sequence: CASYPVPGGDYNE. The entire CDR3 sequence reads CASYPVPGGDYNEQFF.